The rows below give T cell receptor beta chains drawn from one sample of a study of blood T cell repertoires in COVID-19. Only in-frame clones appear in the TCRdb table, and some are missing; sequencing was by immunoSEQ multiplex PCR. The sample holds hundreds of thousands of clones, approximately 88% seen once. The sample comprised PBMCs or T cells enriched from blood (not recorded which). These receptors originate from a woman aged 40-49 years with acute COVID-19. CDR3s leave out the opening cysteine and the closing phenylalanine or tryptophan. D genes are given only for firm matches. Not every row has a clone size; where given, it reads once, few, many or a size class.

TRBD1	TRBJ1-2	TRBV11-3	-	ASSSGQDYGYT
-	TRBJ2-1	TRBV9	-	ASSTPEGADEQF
TRBD2	TRBJ2-1	TRBV6-1	-	ASSEGPSGFPLKF
TRBD2	TRBJ2-1	TRBV6-5	once	ASTREGPYNEQF
TRBD1	TRBJ1-2	TRBV27	-	ASPDRDYT
-	TRBJ2-5	TRBV10-1	-	ASSGQRMEGQETQY
-	TRBJ1-1	TRBV28	once	ASSRGGVTEAF
-	TRBJ1-5	TRBV6-5	-	ATADRNNQPQH
-	TRBJ1-1	TRBV5-1	once	ASSLRGEYPEAF
-	TRBJ1-1	TRBV13	-	ASSLRQGLNTEAF
TRBD1	TRBJ1-5	TRBV4-1	-	ASSQEEGAQPQH
-	TRBJ2-7	TRBV9	-	ASSSVGYEQY
TRBD1	TRBJ2-1	TRBV18	-	ASSPRQGISYNEQF
-	TRBJ2-2	TRBV9	-	ASSTSRGEGQSGELF
-	TRBJ1-4	TRBV3-1/TRBV3-2	-	ASSQQVATNEKLF
-	TRBJ2-5	TRBV7-8	-	ASSLRLETQY
TRBD1	TRBJ1-4	TRBV18	-	ASSPPGQLSEKLF